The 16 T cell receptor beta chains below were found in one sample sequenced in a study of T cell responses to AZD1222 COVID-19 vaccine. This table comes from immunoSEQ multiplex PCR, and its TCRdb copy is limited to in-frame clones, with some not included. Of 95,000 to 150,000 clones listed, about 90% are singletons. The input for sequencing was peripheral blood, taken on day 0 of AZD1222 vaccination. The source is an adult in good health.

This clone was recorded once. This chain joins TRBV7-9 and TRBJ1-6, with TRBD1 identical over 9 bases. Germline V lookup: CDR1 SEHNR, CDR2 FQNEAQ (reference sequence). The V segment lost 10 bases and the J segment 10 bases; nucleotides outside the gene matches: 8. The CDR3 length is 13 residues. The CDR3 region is CAKNRGRGSPLHF. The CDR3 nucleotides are TGTGCCAAGAACAGGGGGCGCGGATCACCCCTCCACTTT.

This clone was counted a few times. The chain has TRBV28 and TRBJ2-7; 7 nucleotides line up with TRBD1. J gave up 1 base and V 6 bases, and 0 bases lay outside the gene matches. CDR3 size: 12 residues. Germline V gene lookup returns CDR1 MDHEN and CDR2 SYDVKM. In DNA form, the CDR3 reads TGTGCCAGCAGGACAGGGTCCTACGAGCAGTACTTC. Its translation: CASRTGSYEQYF.

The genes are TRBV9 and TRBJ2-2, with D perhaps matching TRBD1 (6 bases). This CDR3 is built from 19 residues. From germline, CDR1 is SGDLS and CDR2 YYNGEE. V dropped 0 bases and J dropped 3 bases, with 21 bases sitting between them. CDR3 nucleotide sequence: TGTGCCAGCAGCGTAGGGCAGGGGAAGTGGAATTTGGACACCGGGGAGCTGTTTTTT. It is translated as CASSVGQGKWNLDTGELFF.

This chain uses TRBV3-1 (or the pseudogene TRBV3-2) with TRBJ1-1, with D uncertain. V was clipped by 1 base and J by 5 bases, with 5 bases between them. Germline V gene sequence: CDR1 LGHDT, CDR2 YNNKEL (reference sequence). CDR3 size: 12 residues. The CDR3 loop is CASSQGETEAFF. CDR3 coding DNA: TGTGCCAGCAGCCAAGGCGAGACTGAAGCTTTCTTT.

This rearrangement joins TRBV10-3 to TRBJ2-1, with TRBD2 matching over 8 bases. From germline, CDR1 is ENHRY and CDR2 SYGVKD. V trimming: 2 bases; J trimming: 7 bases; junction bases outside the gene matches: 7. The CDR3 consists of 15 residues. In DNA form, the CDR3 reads TGTGCCATCAGTGAGGCGGCGGGAGGTGGGAATGAGCAGTTCTTC. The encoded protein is CAISEAAGGGNEQFF.

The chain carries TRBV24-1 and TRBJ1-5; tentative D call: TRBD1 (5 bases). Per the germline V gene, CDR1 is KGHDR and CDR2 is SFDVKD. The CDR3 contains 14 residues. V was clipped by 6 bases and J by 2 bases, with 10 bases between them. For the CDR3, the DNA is TGTGCCACCAGTCCAGGGATCGGCAATCAGCCCCAGCATTTT. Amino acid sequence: CATSPGIGNQPQHF.

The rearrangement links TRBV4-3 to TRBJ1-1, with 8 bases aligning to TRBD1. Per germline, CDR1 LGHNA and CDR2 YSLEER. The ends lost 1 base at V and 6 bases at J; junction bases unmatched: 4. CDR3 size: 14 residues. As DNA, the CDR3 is TGCGCCAGCAGCCAAGTACAGGGGGTCCCTGAAGCTTTCTTT. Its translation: CASSQVQGVPEAFF.

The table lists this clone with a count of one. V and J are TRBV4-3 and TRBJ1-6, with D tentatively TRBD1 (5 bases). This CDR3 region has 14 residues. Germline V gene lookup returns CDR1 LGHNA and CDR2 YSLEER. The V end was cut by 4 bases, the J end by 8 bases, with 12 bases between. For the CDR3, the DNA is TGCGCCAGCAGCCCCGCAGGGAGGGATTCACCCCTCCACTTT. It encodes CASSPAGRDSPLHF.

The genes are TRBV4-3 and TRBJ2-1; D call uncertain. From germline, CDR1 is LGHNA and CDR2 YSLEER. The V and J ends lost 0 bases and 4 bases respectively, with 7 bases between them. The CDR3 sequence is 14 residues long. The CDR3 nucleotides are TGCGCCAGCAGCCAAGAGCGAGTTTACAATGAGCAGTTCTTC. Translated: CASSQERVYNEQFF.

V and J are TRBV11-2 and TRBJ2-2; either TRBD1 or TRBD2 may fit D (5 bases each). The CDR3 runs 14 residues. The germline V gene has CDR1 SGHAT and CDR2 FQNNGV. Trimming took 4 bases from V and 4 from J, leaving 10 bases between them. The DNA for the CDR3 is TGTGCCAGCAGCTCCCCGGGACGCACCGGGGAGCTGTTTTTT. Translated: CASSSPGRTGELFF.

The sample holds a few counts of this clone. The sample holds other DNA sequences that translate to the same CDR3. The CDR3 coding sequence is TGTGCCATCAGTGAGTATACTGAAGCTTTCTTT. It yields the protein CAISEYTEAFF. The rearrangement uses TRBV10-3 and TRBJ1-1; D is unresolved. The CDR3 contains 11 residues. Trimming took 1 base from V and 5 from J, leaving 2 bases between them. The V gene's germline CDR1 is ENHRY and CDR2 SYGVKD.

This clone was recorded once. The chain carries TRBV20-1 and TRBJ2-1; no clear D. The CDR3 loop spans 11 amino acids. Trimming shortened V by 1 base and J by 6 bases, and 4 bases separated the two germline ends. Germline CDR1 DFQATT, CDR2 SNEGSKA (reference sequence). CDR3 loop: CSARVVNEQFF. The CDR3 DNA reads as TGCAGTGCTAGAGTGGTCAATGAGCAGTTCTTC.

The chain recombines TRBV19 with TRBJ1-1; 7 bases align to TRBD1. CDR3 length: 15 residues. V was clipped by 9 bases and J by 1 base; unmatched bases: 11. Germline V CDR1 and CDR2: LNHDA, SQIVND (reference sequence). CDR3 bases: TGTGCCAGCAAACAAACAGGGGTTTGGAACACTGAAGCTTTCTTT. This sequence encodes CASKQTGVWNTEAFF. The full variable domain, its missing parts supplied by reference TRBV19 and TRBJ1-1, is DGGITQSPKYLFRKEGQNVTLSCEQNLNHDAMYWYRQDPGQGLRLIYYSQIVNDFQKGDIAEGYSVSREKKESFPLTVTSAQKNPTAFYLCASKQTGVWNTEAFFGQGTRLTVV.

DNA for the CDR3: TGTGCCAGCAGACCGACAGGGGGACCCTACGAGCAGTACTTC. Amino acids: CASRPTGGPYEQYF. The rearrangement joins TRBV5-5 to TRBJ2-7, with 9 bases matching TRBD1. The CDR3 consists of 14 residues. V lost 5 bases to trimming and J lost 2 bases; unmatched junction nucleotides: 5. Germline values: CDR1 SGHKS, CDR2 YYEKEE (reference sequence).

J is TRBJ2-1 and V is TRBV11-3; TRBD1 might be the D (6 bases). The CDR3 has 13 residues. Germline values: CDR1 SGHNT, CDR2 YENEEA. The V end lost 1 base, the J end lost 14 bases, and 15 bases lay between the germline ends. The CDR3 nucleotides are TGTGCCAGCAGCTTAGTACAGGGTGGTTTCAAGTTCTTC. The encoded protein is CASSLVQGGFKFF. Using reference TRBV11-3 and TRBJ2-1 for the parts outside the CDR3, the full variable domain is EAGVVQSPRYKIIEKKQPVAFWCNPISGHNTLYWYLQNLGQGPELLIRYENEEAVDDSQLPKDRFSAERLKGVDSTLKIQPAELGDSAVYLCASSLVQGGFKFFGPGTRLTVL.

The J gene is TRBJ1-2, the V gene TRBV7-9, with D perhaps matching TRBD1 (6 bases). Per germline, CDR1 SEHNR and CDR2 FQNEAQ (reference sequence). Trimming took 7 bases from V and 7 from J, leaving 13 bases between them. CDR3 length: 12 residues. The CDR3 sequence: CASTLGGFGYTF. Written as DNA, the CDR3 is TGTGCCAGCACCCTAGGGGGTTTTGGCTACACCTTC.